The 32 T cell receptor beta chains below come from one sample, sequenced in a study of OX40 agonist ivuxolimab in advanced cancers. Using immunoSEQ multiplex PCR, the repertoire was profiled, and TCRdb retains in-frame clones only, with some absent. Of 45,000 to 70,000 clones listed, around 83% were seen once; the top ten hold about 1%. Source: CD4+ or CD8+ T cells sorted from blood, taken in a trial of the OX40 agonist ivuxolimab. The receptors derive from an adult with an advanced solid tumor such as melanoma, head and neck, liver or kidney cancer.

V is TRBV5-1 and J is TRBJ2-5, with 10 bases identical to TRBD1. V was pared by 4 bases and J by 6 bases, with 3 bases of the junction left unmatched. Germline V gene sequence: CDR1 SGHRS, CDR2 YFSETQ. The CDR3 is 13 amino acids. The CDR3 coding sequence is TGCGCCAGCAGCCCGACAGGGGGCAAGACCCAGTACTTC. This translates into CASSPTGGKTQYF.

The V gene is TRBV6-5, the J gene TRBJ1-2; perhaps TRBD1 as D (5 bases). V lost 5 bases and J lost 9, with 13 bases in between. The CDR3 sequence is 12 residues long. Germline CDR1 and CDR2: MNHEY and SVGAGI. The CDR3 coding sequence is TGTGCCAGCAGTAAGGGACGGGGAAGCTACACCTTC. This sequence encodes CASSKGRGSYTF.

The chain couples TRBV6-5 to TRBJ1-2; 7 bases line up with TRBD1. The CDR3 runs 14 residues. Germline CDR1 reads MNHEY; CDR2 reads SVGAGI. Trimming removed 5 bases from V and 8 bases from J; junction bases left unmatched: 11. The DNA for the CDR3 is TGTGCCAGCAGTACCCAACGACAGGGTAGCGGCTACACCTTC. It yields the protein CASSTQRQGSGYTF.

Concerning this clone itself: This sample includes further DNA sequences coding for the same CDR3. V gene TRBV15 combines with J gene TRBJ1-1, with a possible D match to TRBD1 (5 bases). Trimming removed 1 base at V and 1 base at J, with 10 bases between. The CDR3 is 15 amino acids. Per germline, CDR1 LNHNV and CDR2 YYDKDF (reference sequence). CDR3 in amino acids: CATSRAPGTNTEAFF. The CDR3 DNA reads as TGTGCCACCAGCAGAGCTCCGGGGACGAACACTGAAGCTTTCTTT. Full variable domain (outside the CDR3, taken from reference TRBV15 and TRBJ1-1): DAMVIQNPRYQVTQFGKPVTLSCSQTLNHNVMYWYQQKSSQAPKLLFHYYDKDFNNEADTPDNFQSRRPNTSFCFLDIRSPGLGDTAMYLCATSRAPGTNTEAFFGQGTRLTVV.

The V and J genes are TRBV6-1 and TRBJ1-3; possible D gene TRBD1, 6 bases. The V gene lost 1 base and the J gene lost 4 bases, with 11 bases spanning the gap. The CDR3 runs 15 residues. Per the germline V gene, CDR1 is MNHNS and CDR2 is SASEGT. As DNA, the CDR3 is TGTGCCAGCAGTGAAGACAGGGCTACCGGAAACACCATATATTTT. Translation: CASSEDRATGNTIYF.

Here the CDR3 reads CASSYLGGPNEKLFF. CDR3 nucleotides: TGTGCCAGCAGTTACCTCGGGGGACCTAATGAAAAACTGTTTTTT. This rearrangement joins TRBV6-5 to TRBJ1-4, with a weak D call TRBD1 (5 bases). V gave up 2 bases and J gave up 3 bases, with 10 bases separating them. Looked up from germline, CDR1 is MNHEY and CDR2 is SVGAGI. This CDR3 spans 15 amino acids.

The rearrangement joins TRBV7-3 to TRBJ2-6, with unresolved D. Germline V gene lookup returns CDR1 SGHTA and CDR2 FQGTGA. The CDR3 consists of 17 residues. V dropped 5 bases and J dropped 1 base, with 15 bases sitting between them. The CDR3 DNA is TGTGCCAGCAGCCCCCTACCCGTGGGTTCTGGGGCCAACGTCCTGACTTTC. This translates into CASSPLPVGSGANVLTF.

In its sample, this clone was seen a few times. One junction end does not reproduce the germline sequence, and a read error may be involved. This chain connects TRBV7-7 to TRBJ1-1; 11 bases align to TRBD1. Germline V CDR1 and CDR2: SSHAT, FNYEAQ (reference sequence). The CDR3 sequence is 19 residues long. The CDR3 nucleotides are TGTGCTAGCAGCCCAAACCTCGGACAGGGGGCACATATGGGCACTGAAGCTTTCTTT. Amino acids: CASSPNLGQGAHMGTEAFF.

The V and J genes are TRBV5-6 and TRBJ2-7; possibly TRBD2 for D (6 bases). CDR3 size: 13 residues. V lost 2 bases and J 4 bases, leaving 10 bases between the germline ends. Looked up from germline, CDR1 is SGHDT and CDR2 is YYEEEE. The CDR3 is CASSFGGVYEQYF. CDR3 DNA: TGTGCCAGCAGCTTTGGCGGGGTGTACGAGCAGTACTTC.

The V call is TRBV19, the J call TRBJ1-2; TRBD1 aligns across 8 bases. This CDR3 contains 14 residues. V lost 5 bases, J lost 2 bases, and 4 bases stayed unmatched. Per the germline V gene, CDR1 is LNHDA and CDR2 is SQIVND (reference sequence). Here the CDR3 DNA reads TGTGCCAGTAGTGGTAGACAGGGGAACTATGGCTACACCTTC. Translation gives CASSGRQGNYGYTF. Filled out from reference TRBV19 and TRBJ1-2, the complete variable domain reads DGGITQSPKYLFRKEGQNVTLSCEQNLNHDAMYWYRQDPGQGLRLIYYSQIVNDFQKGDIAEGYSVSREKKESFPLTVTSAQKNPTAFYLCASSGRQGNYGYTFGSGTRLTVV.

The rearrangement links TRBV6-1 to TRBJ1-4, with a possible D match to TRBD1 (5 bases). Germline assignment: CDR1 MNHNS and CDR2 SASEGT. Trimming pared 9 bases from V and 7 bases from J, leaving 12 bases between. This CDR3 has 12 amino acids. CDR3 amino acids: CASTGVTEKLFF. The CDR3 bases are TGTGCCAGTACAGGAGTGACTGAAAAACTGTTTTTT.

This clone occurred once. J is TRBJ2-3 and V is TRBV10-1; 8 bases line up with TRBD2. Germline values: CDR1 WNHNN, CDR2 SYGVQD (reference sequence). Germline trimming cut 6 bases from V and 3 bases from J; bases unmatched to any gene: 8. The CDR3 loop spans 15 amino acids. Here the CDR3 DNA reads TGCGCCAGCAGCGATCCGGGACTAGGGACAGATACGCAGTATTTT. Its translation is CASSDPGLGTDTQYF.

V and J are TRBV11-3 and TRBJ2-5; D might be TRBD2 (5 bases). Trimming took 2 bases from V and 4 from J, leaving 8 bases between them. This CDR3 is 13 amino acids long. The V gene's germline CDR1 is SGHNT and CDR2 YENEEA. The CDR3 loop reads CASSLTGRETQYF. The CDR3 DNA sequence: TGTGCCAGCAGCTTAACGGGGAGAGAGACCCAGTACTTC.

V usage is TRBV7-9 and J usage is TRBJ2-7; 7 bases map to TRBD1. CDR3 size: 12 residues. Germline CDR1 is SEHNR and CDR2 is FQNEAQ (reference sequence). V lost 7 bases to trimming and J lost 5 bases; unmatched junction nucleotides: 5. The CDR3 loop reads CASTFDRDEQYF. DNA for the CDR3: TGTGCCAGCACCTTCGACAGGGACGAGCAGTACTTC. The full variable domain, completed using reference TRBV7-9 and TRBJ2-7, is DTGVSQNPRHKITKRGQNVTFRCDPISEHNRLYWYRQTLGQGPEFLTYFQNEAQLEKSRLLSDRFSAERPKGSFSTLEIQRTEQGDSAMYLCASTFDRDEQYFGPGTRLTVT.

The CDR3 loop is CASGRPNTEAFF. The DNA of the CDR3 is TGTGCCAGCGGACGTCCGAACACTGAAGCTTTCTTT. The chain uses TRBV27 and TRBJ1-1; D is unclear. Germline assignment: CDR1 MNHEY and CDR2 SMNVEV (reference sequence). This CDR3 has 12 residues. V was clipped by 8 bases and J by 1 base, with 8 bases between them.

This sequence joins TRBV5-1 and TRBJ1-2, with 7 bases matching TRBD1. The V gene end was trimmed by 0 bases and the J gene end by 3 bases; junction bases not matched to a gene: 2. The CDR3 contains 14 residues. Germline loops: CDR1 SGHRS, CDR2 YFSETQ. The CDR3 nucleotides are TGCGCCAGCAGCTTGGGACAGGGATACTATGGCTACACCTTC. It translates to CASSLGQGYYGYTF.

V is TRBV5-1 and J is TRBJ1-3, with TRBD1 as a possible D gene (5 bases). The CDR3 is 12 amino acids. The V gene lost 2 bases and the J gene lost 8 bases, with 8 bases spanning the gap. CDR1 is SGHRS and CDR2 is YFSETQ in the germline V gene. CDR3 protein: CASSFQGDTIYF. The CDR3 DNA is TGCGCCAGCAGCTTTCAGGGTGACACCATATATTTT. The complete variable domain, with remaining parts taken from reference TRBV5-1 and TRBJ1-3, reads KAGVTQTPRYLIKTRGQQVTLSCSPISGHRSVSWYQQTPGQGLQFLFEYFSETQRNKGNFPGRFSGRQFSNSRSEMNVSTLELGDSALYLCASSFQGDTIYFGEGSWLTVV.

The chain carries TRBV30 and TRBJ2-4; D gene ambiguous. Trimming took 2 bases from V and 0 from J, leaving 8 bases between them. The CDR3 length is 14 residues. The germline V gene has CDR1 GTSNPN and CDR2 SVGIG (reference sequence). CDR3 DNA sequence: TGTGCCTGGAGTCCTCTTGTAGCCAAAAACATTCAGTACTTC. Amino acids: CAWSPLVAKNIQYF.

The chain recombines TRBV9 with TRBJ1-1; a weak D match, TRBD1 (5 bases). This CDR3 contains 14 residues. The V gene lost 0 bases and the J gene lost 0 bases, with 6 bases spanning the gap. The germline CDR1 and CDR2 sequences are SGDLS and YYNGEE. The DNA of the CDR3 is TGTGCCAGCAGCGTAGGAGGGGTGAACACTGAAGCTTTCTTT. Amino acid sequence: CASSVGGVNTEAFF.

The V call is TRBV15, the J call TRBJ2-5; D unclear. The ends were cut back, 0 bases at V and 4 bases at J, with 12 bases in the middle. Germline CDR1 reads LNHNV; CDR2 reads YYDKDF (reference sequence). This CDR3 contains 15 residues. CDR3 region: CATSRDLGPTETQYF. CDR3 coding DNA: TGTGCCACCAGCAGAGATTTGGGCCCTACAGAGACCCAGTACTTC.

This chain connects TRBV4-1 to TRBJ1-6; D perhaps matches TRBD1 (6 bases). Trimming shortened V by 4 bases and J by 6 bases, and 19 bases separated the two germline ends. Germline CDR1 and CDR2: MGHRA and YSYEKL. The CDR3 spans 17 residues. The CDR3 bases are TGCGCCAGCAGCCTCCTAAGGCACAGGGCTGGTAATTCACCCCTCCACTTT. It codes for CASSLLRHRAGNSPLHF.

The V and J genes are TRBV7-9 and TRBJ1-2; 9 bases are shared with TRBD1. Per the germline V gene, CDR1 is SEHNR and CDR2 is FQNEAQ (reference sequence). The J segment lost 6 bases and the V segment lost 1 base, leaving 9 bases of the junction unmatched. The CDR3 has 16 amino acids. The DNA for the CDR3 is TGTGCCAGCAGCTTAGGCCGGGACAGGGTTCGAAATGGCTACACCTTC. Residues: CASSLGRDRVRNGYTF.

This rearrangement joins TRBV7-9 to TRBJ1-2; 8 bases are a match to TRBD1. The V gene's germline CDR1 is SEHNR and CDR2 FQNEAQ (reference sequence). This CDR3 contains 15 residues. The trim removed 5 bases at V and 6 bases at J, leaving 11 bases unmatched. The CDR3 spells CASSRGVDRVNGYTF. The CDR3, as DNA: TGTGCCAGCAGCAGGGGGGTGGACAGGGTGAATGGCTACACCTTC. The full variable domain, rest sourced from reference TRBV7-9 and TRBJ1-2, is DTGVSQNPRHKITKRGQNVTFRCDPISEHNRLYWYRQTLGQGPEFLTYFQNEAQLEKSRLLSDRFSAERPKGSFSTLEIQRTEQGDSAMYLCASSRGVDRVNGYTFGSGTRLTVV.

J is TRBJ1-2 and V is TRBV19; D remains unclear. Germline CDR1 LNHDA, CDR2 SQIVND (reference sequence). The ends were cut back, 5 bases at V and 4 bases at J, with 8 bases in the middle. CDR3 size: 12 residues. The CDR3 is CASSFQPYGYTF. The CDR3 DNA is TGTGCCAGTAGTTTTCAGCCCTATGGCTACACCTTC.

The CDR3, as DNA: TGTGCCACCGTCGGGTCGAGCTCCTACAATGAGCAGTTCTTC. It codes for CATVGSSSYNEQFF. V is TRBV27 and J is TRBJ2-1; D remains unclear. The CDR3 runs 14 residues. Per the germline V gene, CDR1 is MNHEY and CDR2 is SMNVEV (reference sequence). V lost 10 bases to trimming and J lost 0 bases, with 13 bases between them.

The rearrangement joins TRBV7-9 to TRBJ1-5, with D perhaps TRBD1 (5 bases). Deletions cut 1 base from V and 7 bases from J, with 8 bases between. Germline CDR1 SEHNR, CDR2 FQNEAQ (reference sequence). This CDR3 has 13 residues. CDR3 region: CASSLERGQPQHF. The DNA of the CDR3 is TGTGCCAGCAGCTTAGAAAGGGGACAGCCCCAGCATTTT.

This chain uses TRBV11-2 with TRBJ2-5, with TRBD1 as a possible D gene (5 bases). The CDR3 totals 16 residues. V was clipped by 1 base and J by 5 bases, with 17 bases between them. Germline CDR1 SGHAT, CDR2 FQNNGV. The chain's CDR3 is CASSLAGRVNGETQYF. CDR3 nucleotide sequence: TGTGCCAGCAGCTTAGCAGGCAGGGTGAATGGCGAGACCCAGTACTTC.

The chain employs TRBV19 and TRBJ2-7, with D tentatively TRBD1 (5 bases). The CDR3 is made up of 14 amino acids. V shed 6 bases and J shed 3 bases, with 15 bases lying between them. The germline gives CDR1 LNHDA, CDR2 SQIVND (reference sequence). The CDR3 nucleotides are TGTGCCAGTAGCCGGCAGGGCCAAATCTACGAGCAGTACTTC. It encodes CASSRQGQIYEQYF.

This chain joins TRBV11-2 and TRBJ2-1; 8 bases match TRBD2. Germline CDR1 reads SGHAT; CDR2 reads FQNNGV. The CDR3 extends over 15 amino acids. The ends lost 4 bases at V and 2 bases at J; junction bases unmatched: 4. CDR3 in amino acids: CASSSSGGTYNEQFF. CDR3 sequence (DNA): TGTGCCAGCAGCTCCAGCGGGGGAACCTACAATGAGCAGTTCTTC. Supplemented by reference TRBV11-2 and TRBJ2-1, the full variable domain reads EAGVAQSPRYKIIEKRQSVAFWCNPISGHATLYWYQQILGQGPKLLIQFQNNGVVDDSQLPKDRFSAERLKGVDSTLKIQPAKLEDSAVYLCASSSSGGTYNEQFFGPGTRLTVL.

The V gene is TRBV4-1, the J gene TRBJ2-2; D is uncertain. The germline CDR1 and CDR2 sequences are MGHRA and YSYEKL. The CDR3 runs 16 residues. Trimming took off 1 base at V and 4 bases at J, with 13 bases between the two ends. This CDR3 reads CASSQVGTRSTGELFF. CDR3 nucleotide sequence: TGCGCCAGCAGCCAAGTAGGAACCAGGTCCACCGGGGAGCTGTTTTTT.

The chain has TRBV6-1 and TRBJ2-7; the D is unclear. CDR1 is MNHNS, CDR2 SASEGT, per germline. V lost 2 bases and J lost 3, with 5 bases in between. CDR3 length equals 12 residues. CDR3 in amino acids: CASSEQHYEQYF. The CDR3 region has the DNA TGTGCCAGCAGTGAACAGCACTACGAGCAGTACTTC.

This clone has a single count. CDR3 DNA: TGCGCCAGCAGCGCGAGGACAGGGGAATATAATTCACCCCTCCACTTT. Its translation: CASSARTGEYNSPLHF. The chain joins TRBV5-1 to TRBJ1-6, with 9 bases aligning to TRBD1. CDR1 and CDR2 (germline): SGHRS, YFSETQ. V shed 4 bases and J 4 bases; nucleotides not matched to a gene: 6. The CDR3 is 16 residues long.